These 13 T cell receptor beta chains were sequenced from one sample in a study of technical replicates of blood from four donors. This table comes from immunoSEQ multiplex PCR, and its TCRdb copy is limited to in-frame clones, with some not included. Among around 78,000 clones listed, 94% were seen once. Sequenced: T cells isolated from PBMCs. All receptors derive from a human donor in good health.

The chain links TRBV15 to TRBJ2-1; TRBD2 matches 8 bases. This CDR3 is 17 amino acids long. Germline V gene lookup returns CDR1 LNHNV and CDR2 YYDKDF (reference sequence). V was clipped by 3 bases and J by 0 bases; unmatched bases: 7. CDR3 region: CATSSRGGLSSYNEQFF. In DNA form, the CDR3 reads TGTGCCACCAGCAGCCGGGGGGGCTTGAGCTCCTACAATGAGCAGTTCTTC.

A few counts support this clone. V and J are TRBV7-9 and TRBJ1-1, with no clear D. Germline CDR1 reads SEHNR; CDR2 reads FQNEAQ (reference sequence). The V and J ends lost 3 bases and 6 bases respectively, with 8 bases between them. The CDR3 sequence is 12 residues long. The CDR3 region is CASSFWEAEAFF. The CDR3, as DNA: TGTGCCAGCAGCTTTTGGGAGGCTGAAGCTTTCTTT.

This rearrangement joins TRBV4-1 to TRBJ2-1; 8 positions match TRBD1. Looked up from germline, CDR1 is MGHRA and CDR2 is YSYEKL. This CDR3 spans 14 amino acids. V gave up 4 bases and J gave up 7 bases; unmatched junction bases: 6. The CDR3 nucleotides read TGCGCCAGCAGCCTCACGACAGGGGAAAATGAGCAGTTCTTC. Translating gives CASSLTTGENEQFF.

This rearrangement joins TRBV4-1 to TRBJ1-4, with TRBD1 identical over 7 bases. CDR1 MGHRA and CDR2 YSYEKL come from the germline V gene. Germline trimming cut 7 bases from V and 6 bases from J; bases unmatched to any gene: 8. The CDR3 loop spans 14 amino acids. The chain's CDR3 is CASNLGTDYEKLFF. CDR3 sequence (DNA): TGCGCCAGCAACCTCGGGACAGATTATGAAAAACTGTTTTTT.

The chain carries TRBV2 and TRBJ1-6; D is undetermined. The CDR3 runs 15 residues. Trimming shortened V by 7 bases and J by 5 bases, and 15 bases separated the two germline ends. Germline V gene lookup returns CDR1 SNHLY and CDR2 FYNNEI. The chain's CDR3 is CASMQGSGHNSPLHF. In DNA form, the CDR3 reads TGTGCCAGCATGCAAGGGAGTGGGCATAATTCACCCCTCCACTTT.

The chain combines TRBV7-9 with TRBJ2-2, with D possibly being TRBD1 (6 bases). CDR1 SEHNR and CDR2 FQNEAQ come from the germline V gene (reference sequence). V was trimmed by 5 bases and J by 4 bases, leaving 14 bases between them. The CDR3 spans 15 residues. This CDR3 is CASSTYTGFTGELFF. For the CDR3, the DNA is TGTGCCAGCAGCACGTATACAGGGTTCACCGGGGAGCTGTTTTTT.

The chain is built from TRBV19 and TRBJ2-7; TRBD2 agrees at 8 bases. V shed 0 bases, J shed 4 bases, and the junction held 8 bases outside the gene matches. The germline CDR1 and CDR2 sequences are LNHDA and SQIVND (reference sequence). This CDR3 has 16 amino acids. CDR3 in amino acids: CASSIDRASGRYEQYF. For the CDR3, the DNA is TGTGCCAGTAGTATAGATCGGGCTAGCGGGCGTTACGAGCAGTACTTC.

The chain is built from TRBV29-1 and TRBJ1-2; D unclear. Germline V gene data show CDR1 as SQVTM and CDR2 as ANQGSEA. The CDR3 runs 11 residues. Trimming removed 5 bases from V and 4 bases from J, with 8 bases in between. The CDR3 here is CSVNSGYGYTF. CDR3 bases: TGCAGCGTTAACAGCGGCTATGGCTACACCTTC.

This clone appeared a single time. CDR3 sequence (DNA): TGTGCCAGCGGGAGCGGGAGGGTAGAGACCCAGTACTTC. Protein product: CASGSGRVETQYF. The chain couples TRBV6-1 to TRBJ2-5, with 10 nucleotides matching TRBD2. Germline V gene lookup returns CDR1 MNHNS and CDR2 SASEGT. V shed 8 bases and J 4 bases; nucleotides not matched to a gene: 4. This CDR3 region has 13 residues.

The CDR3: CASRVAGLNQETQYF. The CDR3 DNA sequence: TGTGCCAGCAGGGTCGCGGGACTTAACCAAGAGACCCAGTACTTC. The J gene is TRBJ2-5, the V gene TRBV6-5, with a weak D call TRBD2 (6 bases). The germline V gene has CDR1 MNHEY and CDR2 SVGAGI. CDR3 size: 15 residues. V was pared by 6 bases and J by 0 bases, with 14 bases between.

The rearrangement uses TRBV2 and TRBJ2-2; D not certain. The CDR3 sequence is 14 residues long. V was cut by 4 bases and J by 4 bases, with 10 bases left in between. Looked up from germline, CDR1 is SNHLY and CDR2 is FYNNEI. The CDR3 DNA follows: TGTGCCAGCAGTGGCGGTACGGGCACCGGGGAGCTGTTTTTT. Protein product: CASSGGTGTGELFF.

The gene calls are TRBV14 and TRBJ2-1, with 13 bases that match TRBD2. Germline V lookup: CDR1 SGHDN, CDR2 FVKESK. Trimming removed 0 bases from V and 5 bases from J; junction bases left unmatched: 7. CDR3 length: 18 residues. In nucleotides, the CDR3 is TGTGCCAGCAGCCAAGATCTCGGACTAGCGGGAGCTAACAATGAGCAGTTCTTC. Residues: CASSQDLGLAGANNEQFF.

The chain combines TRBV29-1 with TRBJ1-1; maybe TRBD1 (5 bases). CDR1 is SQVTM and CDR2 is ANQGSEA in the germline V gene. V was trimmed by 7 bases and J by 1 base, leaving 13 bases between them. The CDR3 runs to 13 residues. CDR3 sequence: CSGDQQENTEAFF. CDR3 bases: TGCAGCGGAGACCAACAGGAGAACACTGAAGCTTTCTTT.